This TCR beta chain was retrieved from a study of blood T cell repertoires in COVID-19. The wider study: T cells, B-cell-depleted T cells, or PBMCs provided the cDNA or gDNA that served as material.

Germline CDR1 SGHRS, CDR2 YFSETQ. The CDR3 loop spans 15 amino acids. Deletions cut 4 bases from V and 6 bases from J, with 20 bases between. In the source study's methods: It was from reference gene primer amplification that nucleated cell counts were estimated. TCRdb's table, derived via immunoSEQ multiplex PCR, lists solely in-frame clones and lacks some. The V and J calls and the clone size are those of that table, but D and trimming were determined from the DNA. This sample has some 96,000 clones; about 80% occur once, and the top ten carry roughly 29%. The sequencing sample was made of peripheral blood. The source of this sequence is a man between 65 and 85 years old with active or convalescent COVID-19. The chain uses TRBV5-1 and TRBJ2-7, with D possibly being TRBD2 (7 bases). In nucleotides, the CDR3 is TGCGCCAGCAGCCTTGGAGGGGGGGCGCCCGGCGAGCAGTACTTC. The encoded protein is CASSLGGGAPGEQYF.